These 8 T cell receptor beta chains originate from one sample sequenced in a study of technical replicates of blood from a handful of donors. TCRdb's table, derived via immunoSEQ multiplex PCR, lists solely in-frame clones and lacks some. The sample consists of some 11,000 clones, roughly 79% of them appearing once. Material: PBMCs. Every receptor here comes from a human donor in good health.

There are a few counts of this clone. J is TRBJ2-3 and V is TRBV29-1; 9 positions match TRBD1. Germline CDR1 is SQVTM and CDR2 is ANQGSEA. The CDR3 covers 15 residues. J gave up 3 bases and V 6 bases, and 10 bases lay outside the gene matches. The chain's CDR3 is CSVKRQGGETDTQYF. CDR3 bases: TGCAGCGTGAAGCGACAGGGGGGCGAGACAGATACGCAGTATTTT.

This clone was detected a few times. This chain joins TRBV10-1 and TRBJ1-1, with D uncertain. Germline V gives CDR1 WNHNN, CDR2 SYGVQD (reference sequence). The CDR3 loop spans 13 amino acids. V was clipped by 3 bases and J by 8 bases, with 13 bases between them. DNA for the CDR3: TGCGCCAGCAGTGAAAACAGTCCGGGGGAAGCTTTCTTT. It translates to CASSENSPGEAFF.

This chain uses TRBV27 with TRBJ2-3, with 7 bases that match TRBD2. The CDR3 has 15 amino acids. V was clipped by 3 bases and J by 1 base; unmatched bases: 4. Germline V CDR1 and CDR2: MNHEY, SMNVEV (reference sequence). The CDR3 protein is CASSLLAVGTDTQYF. The CDR3 coding sequence is TGTGCCAGCAGTTTGCTAGCGGTCGGCACAGATACGCAGTATTTT.

V is TRBV5-4 and J is TRBJ2-1, with TRBD2 matching 15 bases. This CDR3 has 18 amino acids. The germline gives CDR1 SGHNT, CDR2 YYREEE (reference sequence). With V trimmed by 5 bases and J by 8 bases, 14 bases remained unmatched. The DNA of the CDR3 is TGTGCCAGCAGTTCCGGGACTAGCGGGAGGTTATGGTTCCATGAGCAGTTCTTC. Protein product: CASSSGTSGRLWFHEQFF.

The CDR3 DNA reads as TGCGCCAGCAGCTTGGGAGAAGAGACCCAGTACTTC. It codes for CASSLGEETQYF. V gene TRBV5-1 combines with J gene TRBJ2-5; D is unresolved. The CDR3 extends over 12 amino acids. Germline V gene lookup returns CDR1 SGHRS and CDR2 YFSETQ. Trimming cost V 0 bases and J 3 bases, with 3 bases left between them.

The genes are TRBV7-8 and TRBJ1-1; D gene unclear. The CDR3 extends over 13 amino acids. The V and J ends lost 4 bases and 2 bases respectively, with 8 bases between them. Germline lookup yields CDR1 SGHVS and CDR2 FQNEAQ. CDR3: CASSSTTNTEAFF. The CDR3 DNA is TGTGCCAGCAGCTCCACAACAAACACTGAAGCTTTCTTT.

The chain combines TRBV2 with TRBJ2-7; 7 nucleotides match TRBD2. From germline, CDR1 is SNHLY and CDR2 FYNNEI. V lost 7 bases to trimming and J lost 3 bases; unmatched junction nucleotides: 9. CDR3 length equals 14 residues. The CDR3 sequence: CASKREGVIYEQYF. CDR3 coding DNA: TGTGCCAGCAAGAGGGAGGGCGTCATCTACGAGCAGTACTTC.

This chain uses TRBV9 with TRBJ2-7; TRBD1 aligns across 8 bases. Trimming at V came to 3 bases and at J to 4 bases, leaving 9 bases not matched to a gene. The CDR3 covers 15 residues. Germline V gene sequence: CDR1 SGDLS, CDR2 YYNGEE. CDR3 DNA: TGTGCCAGCAGCGCGAACCAGGGGGCTTTTTACGAGCAGTACTTC. It yields the protein CASSANQGAFYEQYF.